The sequence of this T cell receptor beta chain was determined in a study of blood T cell repertoires in COVID-19. At the level of the study: The United States, Italy and Spain were the sources of the acute and convalescent COVID-19 samples. PBMCs, B-cell-depleted T cells, or T cells were the source of the cDNA or gDNA that made up the material.

In germline, CDR1 is LGHDT, CDR2 YNNKEL (reference sequence). The CDR3 is made up of 16 amino acids. V trimming: 5 bases; J trimming: 4 bases; junction bases outside the gene matches: 7. Seattle patients were enrolled during active infection and followed longitudinally. Original methodology: Reference gene primers were amplified, and this amplification served to estimate nucleated cell counts. Clones were sequenced by immunoSEQ multiplex PCR, and TCRdb holds only the in-frame ones, with some missing. The V and J calls and clone size come from that table; D and trimming were worked out from the DNA. Of around 220,000 clones listed, about 80% were seen once; the top ten hold roughly 7%.

This receptor was obtained from an elderly woman with COVID-19, enrolled during active disease. This chain connects TRBV3-1 (or the pseudogene TRBV3-2) to TRBJ2-2; the match to TRBD1 covers 10 bases. The sequencing sample was made of peripheral blood. For the CDR3, the DNA is TGTGCCAGCAGCAAGGGACAGGGGAGTAGCACCGGGGAGCTGTTTTTT. This translates into CASSKGQGSSTGELFF.